The 5 T cell receptor beta chains reported below all come from one sample, sequenced in a study of beta chain features in type 1 diabetes. Overall study results and limits: Moderate yet significant TCRB CDR3 shortening was seen in Type 1 diabetes patients in all four CD4+ subsets.

These TCRs' antigens remain unknown. Expressed TCRB transcripts got sequenced, as all isolated RNA was reverse transcribed. The assay was immunoSEQ multiplex PCR, and TCRdb's table has in-frame clones only and misses some. The data contain 400,000 or so clones, around 10% of them singletons. The source material was central memory CD4+ T cells from blood. The source is a young man with type 1 diabetes.

In its sample, this clone was seen a few times. The chain combines TRBV28 with TRBJ2-1, with 7 positions matching TRBD1. This CDR3 is 16 amino acids long. Unmatched junction bases numbered 10, after V lost 2 bases and J lost 6 bases. The germline gives CDR1 MDHEN, CDR2 SYDVKM. The CDR3 region is CASSLLAGAGGNEQFF. In DNA form, the CDR3 reads TGTGCCAGCAGTTTACTGGCCGGTGCAGGGGGCAATGAGCAGTTCTTC.

The chain carries TRBV7-2 and TRBJ2-3; D perhaps matches TRBD2 (6 bases). Between the trimmed V and J ends, which lost 10 bases and 4 bases, there was a span of 15 bases. The CDR3 runs 13 residues. The V gene's germline CDR1 is SGHTA and CDR2 FQGNSA. The CDR3 sequence is CATPRESADTQYF. The CDR3 DNA follows: TGTGCCACCCCTCGGGAGTCCGCAGATACGCAGTATTTT.

This sequence joins TRBV28 and TRBJ2-5; D is perhaps TRBD2 (7 bases). The V end was cut by 1 base, the J end by 5 bases, with 17 bases between. Germline V gene lookup returns CDR1 MDHEN and CDR2 SYDVKM. This CDR3 has 16 amino acids. The CDR3 DNA is TGTGCCAGCAGTTTATTGGATGCGGGGGCAGTGGAGACCCAGTACTTC. Translation gives CASSLLDAGAVETQYF.

This clone has a handful of counts. This chain connects TRBV27 to TRBJ1-2; D gene ambiguous. The CDR3 covers 13 residues. V lost 5 bases to trimming and J lost 2 bases, with 9 bases between them. Germline-derived CDR1 and CDR2 are MNHEY and SMNVEV (reference sequence). The CDR3 DNA follows: TGTGCCAGCAGTCCGAATAGAAACTATGGCTACACCTTC. Its protein is CASSPNRNYGYTF.

Only a few counts were recorded for this clone. V is TRBV6-5 and J is TRBJ1-1; D ambiguous. The germline V gene encodes CDR1 MNHEY and CDR2 SVGAGI. V was cut by 7 bases and J by 2 bases, with 11 bases left in between. The CDR3 runs to 13 residues. The CDR3 region has the DNA TGTGCCAGCATTACGGGAGCAAACACTGAAGCTTTCTTT. Protein sequence: CASITGANTEAFF.